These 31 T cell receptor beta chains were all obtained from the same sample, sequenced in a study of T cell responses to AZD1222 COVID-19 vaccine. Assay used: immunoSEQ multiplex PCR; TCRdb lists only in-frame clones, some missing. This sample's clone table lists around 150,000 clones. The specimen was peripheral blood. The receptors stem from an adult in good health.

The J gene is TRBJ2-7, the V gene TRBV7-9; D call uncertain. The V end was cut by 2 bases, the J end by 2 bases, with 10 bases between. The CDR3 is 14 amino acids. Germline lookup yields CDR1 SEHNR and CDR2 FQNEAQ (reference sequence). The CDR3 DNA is TGTGCCAGCAGCTTAATTGGCAGAGCCTACGAGCAGTACTTC. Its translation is CASSLIGRAYEQYF.

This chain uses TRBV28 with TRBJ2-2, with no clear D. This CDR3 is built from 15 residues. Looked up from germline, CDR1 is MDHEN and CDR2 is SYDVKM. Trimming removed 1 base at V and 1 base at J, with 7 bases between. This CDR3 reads CASSLSLRNTGELFF. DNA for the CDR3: TGTGCCAGCAGTTTATCTCTTAGGAACACCGGGGAGCTGTTTTTT.

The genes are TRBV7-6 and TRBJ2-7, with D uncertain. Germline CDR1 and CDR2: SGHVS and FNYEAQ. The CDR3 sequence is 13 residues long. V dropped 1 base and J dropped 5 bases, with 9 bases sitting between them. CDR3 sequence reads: CASSLVPLDEQYF. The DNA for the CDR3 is TGTGCCAGCAGCTTAGTTCCCCTGGACGAGCAGTACTTC. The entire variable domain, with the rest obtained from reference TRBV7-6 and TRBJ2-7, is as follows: GAGVSQSPRYKVTKRGQDVALRCDPISGHVSLYWYRQALGQGPEFLTYFNYEAQQDKSGLPNDRFSAERPEGSISTLTIQRTEQRDSAMYRCASSLVPLDEQYFGPGTRLTVT.

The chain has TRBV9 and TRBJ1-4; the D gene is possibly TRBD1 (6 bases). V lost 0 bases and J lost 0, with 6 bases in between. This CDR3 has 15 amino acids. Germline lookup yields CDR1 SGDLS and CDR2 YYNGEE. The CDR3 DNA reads TGTGCCAGCAGCGTAGGACAGGCAACTAATGAAAAACTGTTTTTT. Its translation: CASSVGQATNEKLFF.

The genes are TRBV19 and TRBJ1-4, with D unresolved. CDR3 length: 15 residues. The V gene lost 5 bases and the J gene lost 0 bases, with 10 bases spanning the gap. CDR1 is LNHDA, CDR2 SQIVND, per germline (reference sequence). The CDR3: CASSSQISTNEKLFF. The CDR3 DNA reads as TGTGCCAGTAGTTCACAGATCTCAACTAATGAAAAACTGTTTTTT.

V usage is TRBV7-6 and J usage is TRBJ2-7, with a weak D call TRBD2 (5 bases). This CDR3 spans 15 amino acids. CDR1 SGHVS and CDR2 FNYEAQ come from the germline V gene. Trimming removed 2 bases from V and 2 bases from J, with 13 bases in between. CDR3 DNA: TGTGCCAGCAGCTTACTAAGCGGTTCCGCCTACGAGCAGTACTTC. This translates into CASSLLSGSAYEQYF.

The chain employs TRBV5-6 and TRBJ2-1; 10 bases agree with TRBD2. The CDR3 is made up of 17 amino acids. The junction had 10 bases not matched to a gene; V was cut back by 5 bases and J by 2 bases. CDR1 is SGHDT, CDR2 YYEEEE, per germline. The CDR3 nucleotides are TGTGCCAGCAGATCTCCGGGACTAGCGACCACCTACAATGAGCAGTTCTTC. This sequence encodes CASRSPGLATTYNEQFF.

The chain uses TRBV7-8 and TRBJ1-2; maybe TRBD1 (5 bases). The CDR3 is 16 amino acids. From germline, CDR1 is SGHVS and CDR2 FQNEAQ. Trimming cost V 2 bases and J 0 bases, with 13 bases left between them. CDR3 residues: CASSLIGTSANYGYTF. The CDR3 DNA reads TGTGCCAGCAGCTTAATAGGGACCTCTGCTAACTATGGCTACACCTTC.

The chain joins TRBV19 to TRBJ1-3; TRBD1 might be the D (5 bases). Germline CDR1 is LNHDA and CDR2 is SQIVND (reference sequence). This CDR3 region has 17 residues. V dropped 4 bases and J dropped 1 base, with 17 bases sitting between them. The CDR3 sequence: CASSRRPGLSSGNTIYF. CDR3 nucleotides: TGTGCCAGTAGTAGACGCCCGGGACTGAGTTCTGGAAACACCATATATTTT.

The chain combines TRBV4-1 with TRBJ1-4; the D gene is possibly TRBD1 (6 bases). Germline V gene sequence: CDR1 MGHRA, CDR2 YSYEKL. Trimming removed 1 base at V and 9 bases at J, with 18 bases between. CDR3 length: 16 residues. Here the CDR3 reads CASSQVWDQGYKKLFF. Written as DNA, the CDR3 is TGCGCCAGCAGCCAAGTCTGGGACCAGGGGTATAAAAAACTGTTTTTT.

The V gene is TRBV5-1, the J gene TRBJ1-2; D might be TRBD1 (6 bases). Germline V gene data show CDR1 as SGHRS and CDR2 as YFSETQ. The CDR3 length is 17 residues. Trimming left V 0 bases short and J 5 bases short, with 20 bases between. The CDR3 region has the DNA TGCGCCAGCAGCTTGGAAGGGGCAGGGGCCTCGGGGTATGGCTACACCTTC. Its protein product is CASSLEGAGASGYGYTF.

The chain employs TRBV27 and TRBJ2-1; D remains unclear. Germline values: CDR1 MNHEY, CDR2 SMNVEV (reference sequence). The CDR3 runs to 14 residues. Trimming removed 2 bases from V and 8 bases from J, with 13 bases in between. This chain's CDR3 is CASSLGPRSYEQFF. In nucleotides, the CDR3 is TGTGCCAGCAGTTTAGGCCCTAGAAGCTATGAGCAGTTCTTC.

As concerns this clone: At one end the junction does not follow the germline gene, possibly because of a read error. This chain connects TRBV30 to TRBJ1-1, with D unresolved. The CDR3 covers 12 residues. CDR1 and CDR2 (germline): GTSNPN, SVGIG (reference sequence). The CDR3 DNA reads TGCCTGACTGAGGAGGTGAACACTGAAGCTTTCTTT. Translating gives CLTEEVNTEAFF.

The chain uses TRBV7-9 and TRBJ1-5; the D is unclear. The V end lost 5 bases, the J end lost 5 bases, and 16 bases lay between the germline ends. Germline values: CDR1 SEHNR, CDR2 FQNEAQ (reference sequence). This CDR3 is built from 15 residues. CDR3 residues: CASSPGSANYQPQHF. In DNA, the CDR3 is TGTGCCAGCAGCCCCGGGTCGGCTAACTATCAGCCCCAGCATTTT.

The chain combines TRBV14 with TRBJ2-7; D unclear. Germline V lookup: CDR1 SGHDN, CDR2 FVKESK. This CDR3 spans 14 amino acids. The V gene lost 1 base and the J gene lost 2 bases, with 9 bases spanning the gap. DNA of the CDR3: TGTGCCAGCAGCCAAGGTAACCCTCCCTACGAGCAGTACTTC. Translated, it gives CASSQGNPPYEQYF.

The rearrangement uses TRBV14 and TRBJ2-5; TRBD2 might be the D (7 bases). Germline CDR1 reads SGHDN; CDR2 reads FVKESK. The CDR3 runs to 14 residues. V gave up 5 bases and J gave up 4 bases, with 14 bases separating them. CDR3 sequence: CASSSRGALETQYF. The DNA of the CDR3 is TGTGCCAGCAGCTCTCGGGGGGCCTTAGAGACCCAGTACTTC.

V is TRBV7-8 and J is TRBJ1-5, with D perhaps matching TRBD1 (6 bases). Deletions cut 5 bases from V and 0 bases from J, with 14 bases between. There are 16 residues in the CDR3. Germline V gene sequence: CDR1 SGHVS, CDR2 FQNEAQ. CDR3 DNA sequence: TGTGCCAGCAGCCCCAAGGGGGTCAATAGCAATCAGCCCCAGCATTTT. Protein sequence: CASSPKGVNSNQPQHF.

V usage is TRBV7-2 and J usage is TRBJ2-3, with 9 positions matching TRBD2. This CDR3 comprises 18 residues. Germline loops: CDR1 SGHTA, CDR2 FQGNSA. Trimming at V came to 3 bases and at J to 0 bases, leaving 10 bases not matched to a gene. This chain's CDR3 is CASSLGRGGEPSTDTQYF. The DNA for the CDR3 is TGTGCCAGCAGCTTGGGGCGGGGGGGCGAACCTAGCACAGATACGCAGTATTTT.

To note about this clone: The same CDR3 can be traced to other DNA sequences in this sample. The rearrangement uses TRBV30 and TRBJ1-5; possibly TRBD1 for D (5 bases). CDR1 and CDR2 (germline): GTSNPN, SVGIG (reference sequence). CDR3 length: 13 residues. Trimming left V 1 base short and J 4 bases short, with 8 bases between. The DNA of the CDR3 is TGTGCCTGGAGTGGTGGGGGAAATCAGCCCCAGCATTTT. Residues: CAWSGGGNQPQHF.

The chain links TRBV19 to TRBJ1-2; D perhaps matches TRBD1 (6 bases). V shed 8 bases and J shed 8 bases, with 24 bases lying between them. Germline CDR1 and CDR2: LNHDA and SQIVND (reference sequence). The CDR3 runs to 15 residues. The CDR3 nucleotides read TGTGCCAGTGGAACATCAATCCAGGGGATCGGGGGCTACACCTTC. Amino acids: CASGTSIQGIGGYTF.

This CDR3 is CASSTRTATGANVLTF. CDR3 bases: TGTGCCAGCAGCACCCGGACAGCTACCGGGGCCAACGTCCTGACTTTC. The chain joins TRBV5-4 to TRBJ2-6; TRBD1 might be the D (6 bases). V was cut by 4 bases and J by 4 bases, with 15 bases left in between. The CDR3 extends over 16 amino acids. Germline V gene lookup returns CDR1 SGHNT and CDR2 YYREEE (reference sequence).

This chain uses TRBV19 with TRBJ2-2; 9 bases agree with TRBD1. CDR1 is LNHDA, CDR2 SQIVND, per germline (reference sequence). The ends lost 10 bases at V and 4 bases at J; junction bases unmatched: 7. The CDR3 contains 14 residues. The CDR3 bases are TGTGCCACCACCGGGACAGGGCGCACCGGGGAGCTGTTTTTT. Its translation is CATTGTGRTGELFF.

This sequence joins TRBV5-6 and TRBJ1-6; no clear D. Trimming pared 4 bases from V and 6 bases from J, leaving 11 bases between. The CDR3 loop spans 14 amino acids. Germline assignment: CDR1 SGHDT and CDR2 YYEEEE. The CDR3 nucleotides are TGTGCCAGCAGCCTAGGCGGGTTTAATTCACCCCTCCACTTT. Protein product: CASSLGGFNSPLHF. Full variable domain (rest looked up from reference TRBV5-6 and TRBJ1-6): DAGVTQSPTHLIKTRGQQVTLRCSPKSGHDTVSWYQQALGQGPQFIFQYYEEEERQRGNFPDRFSGHQFPNYSSELNVNALLLGDSALYLCASSLGGFNSPLHFGNGTRLTVT.

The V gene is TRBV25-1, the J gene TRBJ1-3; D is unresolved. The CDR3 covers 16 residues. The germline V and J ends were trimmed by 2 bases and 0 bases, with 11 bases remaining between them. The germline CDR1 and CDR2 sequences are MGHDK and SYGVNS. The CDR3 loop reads CASSEENFSSGNTIYF. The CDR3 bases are TGTGCCAGCAGTGAAGAGAACTTCTCCTCTGGAAACACCATATATTTT.

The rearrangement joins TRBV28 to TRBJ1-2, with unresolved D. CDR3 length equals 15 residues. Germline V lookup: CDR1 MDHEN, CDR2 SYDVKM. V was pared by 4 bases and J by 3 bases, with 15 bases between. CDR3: CASSSPSRADYGYTF. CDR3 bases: TGTGCCAGCAGTTCCCCCTCTAGGGCAGACTATGGCTACACCTTC.

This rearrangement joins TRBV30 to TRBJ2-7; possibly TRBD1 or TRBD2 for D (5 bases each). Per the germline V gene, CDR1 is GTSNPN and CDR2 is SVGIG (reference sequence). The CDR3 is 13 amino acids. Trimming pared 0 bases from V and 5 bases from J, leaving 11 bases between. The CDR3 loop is CAWSVFRGHEQYF. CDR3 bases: TGTGCCTGGAGTGTATTTCGGGGCCACGAGCAGTACTTC.

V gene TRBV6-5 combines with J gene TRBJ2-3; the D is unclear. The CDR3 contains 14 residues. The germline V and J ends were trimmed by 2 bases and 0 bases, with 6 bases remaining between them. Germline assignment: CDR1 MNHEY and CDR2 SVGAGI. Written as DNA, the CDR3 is TGTGCCAGCAGTTACGAGACTAGCACAGATACGCAGTATTTT. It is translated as CASSYETSTDTQYF.

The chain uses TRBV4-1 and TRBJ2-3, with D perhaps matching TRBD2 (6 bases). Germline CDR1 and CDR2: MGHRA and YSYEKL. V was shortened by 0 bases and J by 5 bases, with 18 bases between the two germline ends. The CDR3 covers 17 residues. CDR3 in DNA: TGCGCCAGCAGCCAAGATCTGTGGGGCGGGGCTAAAGATACGCAGTATTTT. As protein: CASSQDLWGGAKDTQYF.

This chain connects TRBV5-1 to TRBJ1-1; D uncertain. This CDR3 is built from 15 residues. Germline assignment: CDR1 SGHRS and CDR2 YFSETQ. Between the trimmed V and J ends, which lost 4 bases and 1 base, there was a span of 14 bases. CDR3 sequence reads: CASSLTVHQNTEAFF. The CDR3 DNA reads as TGCGCCAGCAGCCTGACGGTGCACCAGAACACTGAAGCTTTCTTT. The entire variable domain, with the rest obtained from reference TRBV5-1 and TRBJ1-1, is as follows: KAGVTQTPRYLIKTRGQQVTLSCSPISGHRSVSWYQQTPGQGLQFLFEYFSETQRNKGNFPGRFSGRQFSNSRSEMNVSTLELGDSALYLCASSLTVHQNTEAFFGQGTRLTVV.

The CDR3 sequence: CASSQDRSGYNEQFF. CDR3 sequence (DNA): TGTGCCAGCAGCCAGGACAGGTCAGGCTACAATGAGCAGTTCTTC. This rearrangement joins TRBV6-5 to TRBJ2-1; 7 bases line up with TRBD1. CDR3 length equals 15 residues. The ends lost 6 bases at V and 3 bases at J; junction bases unmatched: 8. Germline V gives CDR1 MNHEY, CDR2 SVGAGI.

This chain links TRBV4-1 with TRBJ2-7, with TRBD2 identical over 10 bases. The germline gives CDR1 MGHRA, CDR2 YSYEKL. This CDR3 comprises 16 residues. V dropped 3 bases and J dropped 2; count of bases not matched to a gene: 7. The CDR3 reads CASSQLLAGTPYEQYF. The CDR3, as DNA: TGCGCCAGCAGCCAGCTACTAGCGGGGACACCCTACGAGCAGTACTTC.